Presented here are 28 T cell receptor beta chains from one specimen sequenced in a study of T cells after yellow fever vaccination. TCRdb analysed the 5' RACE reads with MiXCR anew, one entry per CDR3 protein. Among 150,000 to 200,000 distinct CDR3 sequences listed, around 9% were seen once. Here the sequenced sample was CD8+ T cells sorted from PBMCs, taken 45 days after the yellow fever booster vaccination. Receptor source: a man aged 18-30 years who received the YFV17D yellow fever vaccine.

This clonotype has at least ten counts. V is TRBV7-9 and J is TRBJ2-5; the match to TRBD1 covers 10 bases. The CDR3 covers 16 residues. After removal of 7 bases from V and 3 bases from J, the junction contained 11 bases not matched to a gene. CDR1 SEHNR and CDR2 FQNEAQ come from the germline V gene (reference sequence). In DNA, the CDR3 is TGTGCCAGCAACCGACGCCGGGACAGGGGAGAAGAGACCCAGTACTTC. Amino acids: CASNRRRDRGEETQYF.

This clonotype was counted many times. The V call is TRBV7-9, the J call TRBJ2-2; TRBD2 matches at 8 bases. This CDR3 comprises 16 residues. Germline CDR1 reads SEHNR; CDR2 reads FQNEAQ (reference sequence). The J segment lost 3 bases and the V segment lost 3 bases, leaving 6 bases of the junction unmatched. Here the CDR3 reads CASSLIGGAYTGELFF. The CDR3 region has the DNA TGTGCCAGCAGCTTGATCGGGGGGGCCTACACCGGGGAGCTGTTTTTT.

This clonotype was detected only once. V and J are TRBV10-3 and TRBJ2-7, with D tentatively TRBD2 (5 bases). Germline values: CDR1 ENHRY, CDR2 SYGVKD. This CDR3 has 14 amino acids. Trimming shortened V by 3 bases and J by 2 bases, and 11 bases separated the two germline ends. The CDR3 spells CAISDTGWTYEQYF. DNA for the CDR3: TGTGCCATCAGTGACACGGGGTGGACCTACGAGCAGTACTTC.

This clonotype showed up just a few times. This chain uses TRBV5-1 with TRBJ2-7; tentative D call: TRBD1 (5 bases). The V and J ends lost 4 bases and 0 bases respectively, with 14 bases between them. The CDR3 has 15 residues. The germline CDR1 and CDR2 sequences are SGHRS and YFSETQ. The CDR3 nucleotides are TGCGCCAGCAGCCCCGACAGTCCTAGCTCCTACGAGCAGTACTTC. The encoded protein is CASSPDSPSSYEQYF. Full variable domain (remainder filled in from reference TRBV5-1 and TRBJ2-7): KAGVTQTPRYLIKTRGQQVTLSCSPISGHRSVSWYQQTPGQGLQFLFEYFSETQRNKGNFPGRFSGRQFSNSRSEMNVSTLELGDSALYLCASSPDSPSSYEQYFGPGTRLTVT.

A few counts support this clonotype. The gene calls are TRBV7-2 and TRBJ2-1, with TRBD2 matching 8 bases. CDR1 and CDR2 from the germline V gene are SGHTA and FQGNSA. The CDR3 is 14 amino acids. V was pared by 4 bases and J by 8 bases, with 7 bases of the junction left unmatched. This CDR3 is CASSSREGLYEQFF. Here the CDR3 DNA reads TGTGCCAGCAGCTCCCGGGAGGGTTTATATGAGCAGTTCTTC.

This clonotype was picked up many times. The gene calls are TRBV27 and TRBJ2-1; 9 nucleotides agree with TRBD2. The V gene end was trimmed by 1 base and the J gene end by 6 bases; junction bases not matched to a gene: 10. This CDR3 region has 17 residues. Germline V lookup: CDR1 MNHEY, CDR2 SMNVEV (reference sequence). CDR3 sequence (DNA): TGTGCCAGCAGTTTATGGGCGGGGGGGCCAATTTCCAATGAGCAGTTCTTC. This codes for CASSLWAGGPISNEQFF.

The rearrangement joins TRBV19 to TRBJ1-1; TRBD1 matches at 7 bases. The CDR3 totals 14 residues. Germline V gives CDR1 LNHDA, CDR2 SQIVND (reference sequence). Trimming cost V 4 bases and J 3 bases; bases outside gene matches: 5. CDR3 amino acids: CASSRQGGHTEAFF. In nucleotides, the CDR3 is TGTGCCAGTAGTAGACAGGGTGGGCACACTGAAGCTTTCTTT.

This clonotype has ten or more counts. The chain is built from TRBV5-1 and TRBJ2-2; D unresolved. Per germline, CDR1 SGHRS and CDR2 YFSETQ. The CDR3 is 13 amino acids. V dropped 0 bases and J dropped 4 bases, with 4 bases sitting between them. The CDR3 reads CASSLVSTGELFF. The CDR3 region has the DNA TGCGCCAGCAGCTTGGTTTCCACCGGGGAGCTGTTTTTT. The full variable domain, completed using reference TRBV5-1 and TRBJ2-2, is KAGVTQTPRYLIKTRGQQVTLSCSPISGHRSVSWYQQTPGQGLQFLFEYFSETQRNKGNFPGRFSGRQFSNSRSEMNVSTLELGDSALYLCASSLVSTGELFFGEGSRLTVL.

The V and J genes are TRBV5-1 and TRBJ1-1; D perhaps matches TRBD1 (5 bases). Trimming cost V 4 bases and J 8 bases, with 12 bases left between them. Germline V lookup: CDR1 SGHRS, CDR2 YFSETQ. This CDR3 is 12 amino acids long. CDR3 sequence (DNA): TGCGCCAGCAGCGTGGGGGGGGTCGAAGCTTTCTTT. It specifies CASSVGGVEAFF.

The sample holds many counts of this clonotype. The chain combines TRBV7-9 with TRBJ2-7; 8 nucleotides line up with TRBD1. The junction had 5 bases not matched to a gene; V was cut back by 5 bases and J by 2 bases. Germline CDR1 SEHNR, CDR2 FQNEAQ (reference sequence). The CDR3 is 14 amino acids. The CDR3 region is CASSRTGPTYEQYF. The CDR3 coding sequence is TGTGCCAGCAGCCGGACAGGGCCTACCTACGAGCAGTACTTC.

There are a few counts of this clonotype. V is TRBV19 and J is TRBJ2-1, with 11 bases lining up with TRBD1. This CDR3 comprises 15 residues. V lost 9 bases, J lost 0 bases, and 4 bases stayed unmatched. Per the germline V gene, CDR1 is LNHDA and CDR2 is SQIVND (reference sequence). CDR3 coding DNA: TGTGCCAGCTCCGGGACAGGGGGCTCCTACAATGAGCAGTTCTTC. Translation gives CASSGTGGSYNEQFF.

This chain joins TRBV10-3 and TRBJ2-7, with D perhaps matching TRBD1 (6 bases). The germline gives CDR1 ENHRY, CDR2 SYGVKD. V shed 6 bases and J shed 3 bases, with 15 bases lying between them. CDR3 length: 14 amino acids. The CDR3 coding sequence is TGTGCCATCAGATATGAGGGCAGGGGCTACGAGCAGTACTTC. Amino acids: CAIRYEGRGYEQYF.

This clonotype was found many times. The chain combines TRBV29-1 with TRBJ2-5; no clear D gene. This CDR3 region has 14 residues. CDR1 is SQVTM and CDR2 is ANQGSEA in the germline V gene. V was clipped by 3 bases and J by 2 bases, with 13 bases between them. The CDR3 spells CSVDPADGQETQYF. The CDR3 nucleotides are TGCAGCGTTGACCCCGCGGACGGTCAAGAGACCCAGTACTTC.

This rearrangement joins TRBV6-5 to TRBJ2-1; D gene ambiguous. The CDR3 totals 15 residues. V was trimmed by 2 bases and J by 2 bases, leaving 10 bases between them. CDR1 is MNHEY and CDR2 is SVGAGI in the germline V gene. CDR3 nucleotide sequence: TGTGCCAGCAGTTACAGCTCCGGTCCCTACAATGAGCAGTTCTTC. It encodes CASSYSSGPYNEQFF.

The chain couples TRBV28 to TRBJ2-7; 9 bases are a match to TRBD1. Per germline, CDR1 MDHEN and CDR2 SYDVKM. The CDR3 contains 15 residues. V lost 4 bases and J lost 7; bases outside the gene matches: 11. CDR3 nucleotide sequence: TGTGCCAGCAGTTGGGGGAGACAGGGGGTAAAAGAGCAGTACGTC. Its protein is CASSWGRQGVKEQYV.

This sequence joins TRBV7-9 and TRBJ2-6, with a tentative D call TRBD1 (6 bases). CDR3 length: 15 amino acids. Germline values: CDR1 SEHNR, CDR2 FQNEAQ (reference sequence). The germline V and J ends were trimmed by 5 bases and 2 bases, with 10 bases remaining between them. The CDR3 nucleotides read TGTGCCAGCAGCAATCCAGGGGCTGGGGCCAACGTCCTGACTTTC. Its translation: CASSNPGAGANVLTF. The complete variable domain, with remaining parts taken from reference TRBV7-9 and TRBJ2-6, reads DTGVSQNPRHKITKRGQNVTFRCDPISEHNRLYWYRQTLGQGPEFLTYFQNEAQLEKSRLLSDRFSAERPKGSFSTLEIQRTEQGDSAMYLCASSNPGAGANVLTFGAGSRLTVL.

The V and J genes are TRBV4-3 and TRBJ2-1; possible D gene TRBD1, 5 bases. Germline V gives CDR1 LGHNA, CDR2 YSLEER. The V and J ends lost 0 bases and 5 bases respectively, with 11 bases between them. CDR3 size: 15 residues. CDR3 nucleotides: TGCGCCAGCAGCCAAGACGGAGACAGAAACAATGAGCAGTTCTTC. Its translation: CASSQDGDRNNEQFF.

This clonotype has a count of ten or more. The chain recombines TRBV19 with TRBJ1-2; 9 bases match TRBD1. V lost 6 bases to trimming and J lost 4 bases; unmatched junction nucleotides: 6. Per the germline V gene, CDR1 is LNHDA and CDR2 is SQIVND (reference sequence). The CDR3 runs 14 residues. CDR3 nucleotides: TGTGCCAGTAGGGCCGGGACAGGGCTCTATGGCTACACCTTC. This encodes CASRAGTGLYGYTF.

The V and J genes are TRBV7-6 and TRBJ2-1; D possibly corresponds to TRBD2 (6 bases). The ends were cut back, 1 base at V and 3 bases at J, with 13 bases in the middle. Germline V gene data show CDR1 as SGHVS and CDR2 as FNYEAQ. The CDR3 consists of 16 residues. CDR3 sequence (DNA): TGTGCCAGCAGCTTAGAGTCGCGGGGCTACTACAATGAGCAGTTCTTC. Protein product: CASSLESRGYYNEQFF.

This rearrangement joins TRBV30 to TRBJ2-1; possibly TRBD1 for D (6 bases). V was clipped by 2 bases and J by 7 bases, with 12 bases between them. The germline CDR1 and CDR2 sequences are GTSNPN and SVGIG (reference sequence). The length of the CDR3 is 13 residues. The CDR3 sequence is CAWSCGGLNEQFF. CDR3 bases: TGTGCCTGGAGTTGTGGGGGCCTGAATGAGCAGTTCTTC.

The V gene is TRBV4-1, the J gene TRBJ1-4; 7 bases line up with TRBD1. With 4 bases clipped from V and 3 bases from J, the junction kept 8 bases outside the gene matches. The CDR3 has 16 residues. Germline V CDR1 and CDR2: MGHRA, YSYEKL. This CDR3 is CASSLRGGAANEKLFF. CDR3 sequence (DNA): TGCGCCAGCAGCCTCAGGGGGGGCGCGGCTAATGAAAAACTGTTTTTT.

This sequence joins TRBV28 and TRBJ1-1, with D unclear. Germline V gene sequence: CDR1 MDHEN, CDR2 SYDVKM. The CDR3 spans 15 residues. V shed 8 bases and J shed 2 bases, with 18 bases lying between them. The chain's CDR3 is CASSLRRRRNTEAFF. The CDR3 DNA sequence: TGTGCCAGCTCCCTCCGTCGACGGCGCAACACTGAAGCTTTCTTT.

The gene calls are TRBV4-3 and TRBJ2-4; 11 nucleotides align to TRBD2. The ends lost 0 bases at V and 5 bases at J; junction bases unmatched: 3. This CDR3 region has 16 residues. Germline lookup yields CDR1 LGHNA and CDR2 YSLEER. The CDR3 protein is CASSQDLAGGENIQYF. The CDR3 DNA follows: TGCGCCAGCAGCCAAGACCTAGCGGGGGGAGAAAACATTCAGTACTTC.

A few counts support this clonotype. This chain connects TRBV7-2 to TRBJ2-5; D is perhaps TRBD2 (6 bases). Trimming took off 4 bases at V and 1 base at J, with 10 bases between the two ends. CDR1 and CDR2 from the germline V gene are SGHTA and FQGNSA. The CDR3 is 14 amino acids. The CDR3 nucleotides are TGTGCCAGCAGCTCTCGTAGCGGCCAAGAGACCCAGTACTTC. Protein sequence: CASSSRSGQETQYF.

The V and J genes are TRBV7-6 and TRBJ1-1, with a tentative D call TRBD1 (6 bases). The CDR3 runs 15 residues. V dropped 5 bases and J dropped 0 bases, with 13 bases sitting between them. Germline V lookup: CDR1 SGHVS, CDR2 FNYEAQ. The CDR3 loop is CASSPEDSLNTEAFF. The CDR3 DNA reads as TGTGCCAGCAGCCCGGAGGACAGTTTGAACACTGAAGCTTTCTTT.

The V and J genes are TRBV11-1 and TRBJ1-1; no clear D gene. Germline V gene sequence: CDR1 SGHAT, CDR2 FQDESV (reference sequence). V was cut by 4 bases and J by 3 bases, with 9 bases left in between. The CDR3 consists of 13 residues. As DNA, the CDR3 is TGTGCCAGCAGCTCCCTCAGGTACACTGAAGCTTTCTTT. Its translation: CASSSLRYTEAFF.

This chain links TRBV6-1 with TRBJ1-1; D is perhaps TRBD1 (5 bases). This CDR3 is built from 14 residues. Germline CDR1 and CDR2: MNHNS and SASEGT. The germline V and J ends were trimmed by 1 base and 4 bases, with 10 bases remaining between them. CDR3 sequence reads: CASSEGPGTTEAFF. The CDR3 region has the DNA TGTGCCAGCAGTGAAGGTCCGGGGACCACTGAAGCTTTCTTT.

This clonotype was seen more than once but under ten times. This CDR3 is CASSPPGEGDQPQHF. In DNA form, the CDR3 reads TGTGCCAGCAGTCCGCCCGGGGAGGGGGATCAGCCCCAGCATTTT. V is TRBV6-5 and J is TRBJ1-5; D perhaps matches TRBD1 (6 bases). V gave up 5 bases and J gave up 5 bases, with 16 bases separating them. Per the germline V gene, CDR1 is MNHEY and CDR2 is SVGAGI. The CDR3 runs 15 residues.